The next 12 T cell receptor beta chains were all read from a single sample in a study of blood T cell repertoires in COVID-19. The method was immunoSEQ multiplex PCR; TCRdb's version includes in-frame clones alone and lacks a portion of them. Of roughly 260,000 clones in the sample, around nine tenths were seen once. Source material: PBMCs or T cells enriched from blood (not recorded which). These TCRs come from a woman aged 18-29 years who had recovered from COVID-19.

V gene TRBV29-1 combines with J gene TRBJ2-2; the match to TRBD1 covers 10 bases. Germline values: CDR1 SQVTM, CDR2 ANQGSEA. Unmatched junction bases numbered 4, after V lost 6 bases and J lost 3 bases. The CDR3 covers 14 residues. The CDR3 DNA is TGCAGCGTGGAGACAGGGGGCTACACCGGGGAGCTGTTTTTT. It codes for CSVETGGYTGELFF.

The V and J genes are TRBV10-3 and TRBJ1-2, with D tentatively TRBD1 (6 bases). With 9 bases removed from V and 4 bases from J, the gap between germline ends came to 24 bases. Germline lookup yields CDR1 ENHRY and CDR2 SYGVKD. The CDR3 loop spans 16 amino acids. For the CDR3, the DNA is TGTGCCATAACTCTACAGGGTCCGCAGGGCGGCTATGGCTACACCTTC. Its translation is CAITLQGPQGGYGYTF.

This chain uses TRBV27 with TRBJ1-5; 9 positions agree with TRBD1. V was clipped by 2 bases and J by 3 bases; unmatched bases: 5. This CDR3 has 16 amino acids. CDR1 and CDR2 (germline): MNHEY, SMNVEV (reference sequence). Written as DNA, the CDR3 is TGTGCCAGCAGTTTAAATGGACAGGGGTTCAATCAGCCCCAGCATTTT. This encodes CASSLNGQGFNQPQHF.

The chain carries TRBV10-1 and TRBJ1-1; no clear D. Germline V CDR1 and CDR2: WNHNN, SYGVQD (reference sequence). The CDR3 extends over 11 amino acids. V lost 8 bases and J 1 base, leaving 5 bases between the germline ends. DNA of the CDR3: TGCGCCAGCGAGCCGAACACTGAAGCTTTCTTT. Its protein is CASEPNTEAFF.

The chain carries TRBV12-3 or TRBV12-4 and TRBJ1-3, with TRBD1 as a possible D gene (6 bases). Trimming removed 3 bases from V and 7 bases from J, with 7 bases in between. CDR3 length: 12 residues. CDR3 nucleotides: TGTGCCAGCAGTTTGAGGGGGAACACCATATATTTT. Its protein product is CASSLRGNTIYF.

This chain connects TRBV7-3 to TRBJ1-2; D is undetermined. The V gene lost 4 bases and the J gene lost 2 bases, with 8 bases spanning the gap. The CDR3 runs to 13 residues. The V gene's germline CDR1 is SGHTA and CDR2 FQGTGA. The CDR3: CASSSDMNYGYTF. The CDR3 bases are TGTGCCAGCAGCTCTGACATGAACTATGGCTACACCTTC. The variable domain in full, with the rest retrieved from reference TRBV7-3 and TRBJ1-2, is GAGVSQTPSNKVTEKGKYVELRCDPISGHTALYWYRQSLGQGPEFLIYFQGTGAADDSGLPNDRFFAVRPEGSVSTLKIQRTERGDSAVYLCASSSDMNYGYTFGSGTRLTVV.

This clone came up a few times. The same CDR3 is also encoded by other DNA sequences in this sample. CDR3 amino acids: CASSPLGRGEAFF. The CDR3 DNA reads TGTGCCAGCTCACCACTCGGCCGGGGTGAAGCTTTCTTT. This chain links TRBV18 with TRBJ1-1; unclear D gene. V lost 1 base to trimming and J lost 7 bases, with 10 bases between them. CDR3 length equals 13 residues. Germline V gene sequence: CDR1 KGHSH, CDR2 LQKENI. Full variable domain (missing parts from reference TRBV18 and TRBJ1-1): NAGVMQNPRHLVRRRGQEARLRCSPMKGHSHVYWYRQLPEEGLKFMVYLQKENIIDESGMPKERFSAEFPKEGPSILRIQQVVRGDSAAYFCASSPLGRGEAFFGQGTRLTVV.

V gene TRBV27 combines with J gene TRBJ2-2; 9 bases fit TRBD1. The germline V gene encodes CDR1 MNHEY and CDR2 SMNVEV (reference sequence). The CDR3 is 16 residues long. V lost 0 bases, J lost 6 bases, and 5 bases stayed unmatched. CDR3 nucleotide sequence: TGTGCCAGCAGTTTATCACAGGGGGCGAAGTCCGGGGAGCTGTTTTTT. Translation gives CASSLSQGAKSGELFF.

The gene calls are TRBV4-3 and TRBJ1-1; D not certain. This CDR3 contains 13 residues. Trimming removed 5 bases at V and 7 bases at J, with 14 bases between. The V gene's germline CDR1 is LGHNA and CDR2 YSLEER. The CDR3 sequence: CASSLNFGSEAFF. The CDR3 DNA reads as TGCGCCAGCAGCTTGAACTTCGGGAGTGAAGCTTTCTTT.

The chain carries TRBV7-2 and TRBJ2-3, with TRBD2 matching 8 bases. The ends lost 5 bases at V and 1 base at J; junction bases unmatched: 8. The CDR3 extends over 16 amino acids. Looked up from germline, CDR1 is SGHTA and CDR2 is FQGNSA. CDR3 loop: CASSLERGQGTDTQYF. The CDR3 coding sequence is TGTGCCAGCAGCCTTGAGCGGGGGCAGGGCACAGATACGCAGTATTTT.

The rearrangement uses TRBV28 and TRBJ2-3, with 9 bases lining up with TRBD2. This CDR3 comprises 14 residues. Trimming took 3 bases from V and 3 from J; bases not matched to a gene: 1. Germline CDR1 and CDR2: MDHEN and SYDVKM. CDR3 sequence (DNA): TGTGCCAGCAGTTTTAGCGGGAGAACAGATACGCAGTATTTT. Protein sequence: CASSFSGRTDTQYF. The variable domain in full, with the rest retrieved from reference TRBV28 and TRBJ2-3, is DVKVTQSSRYLVKRTGEKVFLECVQDMDHENMFWYRQDPGLGLRLIYFSYDVKMKEKGDIPEGYSVSREKKERFSLILESASTNQTSMYLCASSFSGRTDTQYFGPGTRLTVL.

The J gene is TRBJ1-1, the V gene TRBV18, with TRBD1 matching 7 bases. Germline assignment: CDR1 KGHSH and CDR2 LQKENI. The CDR3 is 15 amino acids. Unmatched junction bases numbered 4, after V lost 3 bases and J lost 0 bases. In nucleotides, the CDR3 is TGTGCCAGCTCACCGGGGACAGACATGAACACTGAAGCTTTCTTT. This sequence encodes CASSPGTDMNTEAFF.